The present T cell receptor beta chain was sequenced within a study of T cells in localized non-small cell lung cancer (dated by TCRdb to the early 2020s). In the study overall: T cell repertoires of about 230 early-stage NSCLC patients were analyzed, with tumors being compared against uninvolved tumor-adjacent lungs. All 250 or so NSCLC patients in the cohort were treatment-naive and had localized lung tumors that were resected. A mean age of roughly 64 years was recorded for the NSCLC patients, of whom some 130 were male and about a hundred were female. The investigation overall reported the following: Of the top 100 tumor clones, a median of roughly 60 were detected in paired uninvolved adjacent lung; 28 were also among that lung's top 100. Because the study design was exploratory, TCR variables were selected using unadjusted p-values without false-discovery rate correction. Uninvolved tumor-adjacent lung showed the highest T cell clonality, higher than tumor, which suggests more focused antigenic responses in the adjacent lung. Longer overall survival was associated with higher T cell density in blood, whereas shorter survival was associated with higher clonality in adjacent lung. Multi-region tumor sequencing was not performed, so intratumor heterogeneity could not be excluded.

Only a few counts were recorded for this clone. The antigen this receptor binds is unknown. Within one base of it there is no much larger clone, and no base qualities were kept. At diagnosis, tumor, uninvolved tumor-adjacent lung and peripheral blood were collected and then preserved as a mix of FFPE and fresh-frozen material. V is cut by 1 base and J by 2 bases, and the space between the germline ends is 11 bases. The germline V gene (reference sequence) yields LNHNV for CDR1 and YYDKDF for CDR2. From cysteine to phenylalanine, the CDR3 is 15 amino acids long. The DNA shown is the 45-base CDR3, in frame from base 1. The immunoSEQ Assay was used to sequence TCR beta CDR3 regions from DNA. Per the authors' processing: T cell density was computed as TCR beta template counts normalized to usable DNA estimated by amplifying housekeeping genes. Richness was estimated with the preseqR package, extrapolating to 400,000 templates for PBMC samples and 120,000 templates for tissue samples. Clonality was defined as one minus Pielou's evenness. Tissue-enriched TCRs were identified through differential abundance testing performed on productive amino-acid clonotypes, with a minimum total count of 5 and an alpha of 0.1. The Jaccard Index and the Morisita Overlap Index were used to measure repertoire overlap between compartments. GLIPH clustered TCR beta CDR3s with public tetramer-defined viral CDR3s; viral motifs required at least three viral sequences plus V-gene enrichment. TCRdb limited this immuneACCESS table to in-frame rearrangements with V and J called. A share of clones is missing; checked studies link under half to unresolved V genes, and the rest is unexplained. For V, J and clone size, that table is used; D and trimming come from the DNA. Present in this sample are a few thousand clones, roughly 20% of which were seen just once. Together, the top ten hold 15% to 20% of the sample.

This sequence originates from a male donor at least 60 years old with stage I lung adenocarcinoma. The sample was lung tumor tissue, taken before any cancer treatment. The rearrangement combines TRBV15 with TRBJ2-5; the D segment cannot be called with confidence. In nucleotide form, the sequence is TGTGCCACCAGCAGAGTCGGCGTGGTGCAAGAGACCCAGTACTTC. This gives the protein CATSRVGVVQETQYF.